This T cell receptor beta chain was retrieved from a study of cytomegalovirus exposure and HLA in healthy donors. This clone appeared a single time. The CDR3 is made up of 14 amino acids. The germline CDR1 and CDR2 sequences are SNHLY and FYNNEI. V was pared by 6 bases and J by 1 base, with 12 bases between. Researchers ran the PCR with 60 Vbeta and 13 Jbeta primers. The repertoire was sequenced with immunoSEQ multiplex PCR; TCRdb's copy has only in-frame clones and lacks some. The repertoire has 150,000 or so clones, under 85% of them found once; the top ten carry roughly 1.5%. The sequence was collected from a woman aged 25 to 39 in good health and CMV-seronegative. The chain has TRBV2 and TRBJ1-1; D gene unclear. The sample taken for sequencing was PBMCs. The CDR3 loop reads CASSLGRGNTEAFF. In nucleotides, the CDR3 is TGTGCCAGCAGCCTCGGACGGGGGAACACTGAAGCTTTCTTT.